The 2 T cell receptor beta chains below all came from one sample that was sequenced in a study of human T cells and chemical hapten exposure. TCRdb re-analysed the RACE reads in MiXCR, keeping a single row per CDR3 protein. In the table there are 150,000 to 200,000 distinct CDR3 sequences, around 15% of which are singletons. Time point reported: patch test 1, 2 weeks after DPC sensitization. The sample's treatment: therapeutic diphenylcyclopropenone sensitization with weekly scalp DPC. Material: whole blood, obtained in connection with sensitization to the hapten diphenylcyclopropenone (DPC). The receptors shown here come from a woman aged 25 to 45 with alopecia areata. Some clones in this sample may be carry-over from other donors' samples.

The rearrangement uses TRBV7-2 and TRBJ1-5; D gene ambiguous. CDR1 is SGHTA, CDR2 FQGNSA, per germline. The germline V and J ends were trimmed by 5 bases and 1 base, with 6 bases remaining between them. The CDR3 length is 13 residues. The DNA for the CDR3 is TGTGCCAGCAGCACGCAGAGCAATCAGCCCCAGCATTTT. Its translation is CASSTQSNQPQHF.

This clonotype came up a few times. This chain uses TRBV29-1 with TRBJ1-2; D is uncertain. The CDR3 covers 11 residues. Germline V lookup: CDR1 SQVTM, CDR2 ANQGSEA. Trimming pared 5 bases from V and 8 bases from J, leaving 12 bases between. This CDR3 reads CSVKYPGGYTF. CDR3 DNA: TGCAGCGTTAAATATCCGGGGGGCTACACCTTC.